These 27 T cell receptor beta chains originate from one sample sequenced in a study of cytomegalovirus exposure and HLA in healthy donors listed by TCRdb under 2017. Library creation used the immunoSEQ multiplex PCR assay. A mixture of 60 forward primers for TCR Vbeta segments and 13 reverse primers for TCR Jbeta segments was used in the multiplex PCR. What TCRdb holds here is the immuneACCESS table cut down to in-frame rearrangements. Part of the clones is not present; checked against another copy, under half of the missing clones reflect an unresolved V gene, and the others are unexplained. Here the sample has approximately 130,000 clones; around 80% occur a single time. The ten largest clones capture approximately 1.7% of the sample. The sample taken for sequencing was PBMCs. The receptors originated from a woman between 40 and 50 years old in good health and CMV-seronegative.

This rearrangement joins TRBV10-2 to TRBJ1-2; D gene uncertain. The ends were cut back, 6 bases at V and 8 bases at J, with 13 bases in the middle. Germline V CDR1 and CDR2: WSHSY, SAAADI. This CDR3 comprises 12 residues. The CDR3 nucleotides read TGCGCCAGCAGCAAAGAGGGCGGAGGCTACACCTTC. This translates into CASSKEGGGYTF.

Comment on this clone: The germline gene is not matched at one end of the junction; a read error may be the cause. The V call is TRBV7-9, the J call TRBJ2-5, with 10 bases fitting TRBD2. The CDR3 sequence is 17 residues long. Germline CDR1 and CDR2: SEHNR and FQNEAQ (reference sequence). CDR3 amino acids: CSSSLVDTSGVQETQYF. The CDR3 nucleotides read TGTTCCAGCAGCTTAGTGGATACTAGCGGGGTTCAAGAGACCCAGTACTTC.

V usage is TRBV11-2 and J usage is TRBJ1-2; tentative D call: TRBD1 (5 bases). The germline V gene has CDR1 SGHAT and CDR2 FQNNGV. The CDR3 consists of 13 residues. The V end was cut by 3 bases, the J end by 6 bases, with 11 bases between. CDR3 residues: CASSFSREHGYTF. The CDR3 coding sequence is TGTGCCAGCAGCTTTAGCAGGGAACATGGCTACACCTTC. The whole variable domain, filled in from reference TRBV11-2 and TRBJ1-2, reads EAGVAQSPRYKIIEKRQSVAFWCNPISGHATLYWYQQILGQGPKLLIQFQNNGVVDDSQLPKDRFSAERLKGVDSTLKIQPAKLEDSAVYLCASSFSREHGYTFGSGTRLTVV.

The genes are TRBV5-4 and TRBJ2-5; TRBD2 agrees at 13 bases. The junction had 6 bases not matched to a gene; V was cut back by 3 bases and J by 7 bases. The CDR3 has 15 residues. Germline values: CDR1 SGHNT, CDR2 YYREEE (reference sequence). The CDR3: CASSSGLAGEGTQYF. The CDR3 coding sequence is TGTGCCAGCAGCTCCGGACTAGCGGGAGAGGGGACCCAGTACTTC.

This chain uses TRBV7-7 with TRBJ2-5; TRBD2 matches 11 bases. V dropped 1 base and J dropped 5; count of bases not matched to a gene: 6. CDR1 and CDR2 (germline): SSHAT, FNYEAQ (reference sequence). There are 16 residues in the CDR3. The CDR3 sequence is CASSLGTSGRVETQYF. The DNA of the CDR3 is TGTGCCAGCAGCTTAGGAACTAGCGGGAGAGTTGAGACCCAGTACTTC.

This clone was recorded only once. This chain links TRBV5-1 with TRBJ2-3, with 13 bases matching TRBD2. This CDR3 spans 16 amino acids. Germline CDR1 is SGHRS and CDR2 is YFSETQ. Trimming at V came to 4 bases and at J to 2 bases, leaving 4 bases not matched to a gene. The CDR3 nucleotides read TGCGCCAGCAGCGCTGGACTAGCGGGGGTCACAGATACGCAGTATTTT. Its translation is CASSAGLAGVTDTQYF.

The CDR3 protein is CASSLTSGTAYEQYF. The CDR3 nucleotides read TGTGCCAGCAGCTTGACTAGCGGGACCGCCTACGAGCAGTACTTC. The chain recombines TRBV5-5 with TRBJ2-7; 10 bases fit TRBD2. CDR3 length equals 15 residues. CDR1 is SGHKS, CDR2 YYEKEE, per germline (reference sequence). J gave up 2 bases and V 1 base, and 3 bases lay outside the gene matches. Supplemented by reference TRBV5-5 and TRBJ2-7, the full variable domain reads DAGVTQSPTHLIKTRGQQVTLRCSPISGHKSVSWYQQVLGQGPQFIFQYYEKEERGRGNFPDRFSARQFPNYSSELNVNALLLGDSALYLCASSLTSGTAYEQYFGPGTRLTVT.

The CDR3 loop is CASSLTQGYIGELFF. DNA for the CDR3: TGTGCCAGCAGCTTGACTCAGGGGTATATCGGGGAGCTGTTTTTT. The chain links TRBV5-4 to TRBJ2-2; a weak D match, TRBD1 (6 bases). Germline CDR1 and CDR2: SGHNT and YYREEE (reference sequence). The CDR3 loop spans 15 amino acids. Trimming cost V 1 base and J 7 bases, with 14 bases left between them.

The chain links TRBV11-3 to TRBJ2-7; 7 bases are a match to TRBD2. The CDR3 is 14 residues long. The V segment lost 1 base and the J segment 3 bases; nucleotides outside the gene matches: 3. From germline, CDR1 is SGHNT and CDR2 YENEEA. The CDR3, as DNA: TGTGCCAGCAGCTTAGGGGGGGACTACTACGAGCAGTACTTC. Translated: CASSLGGDYYEQYF.

The chain uses TRBV6-5 and TRBJ2-2; TRBD2 agrees at 8 bases. The germline V gene encodes CDR1 MNHEY and CDR2 SVGAGI. V trimming: 5 bases; J trimming: 6 bases; junction bases outside the gene matches: 8. This CDR3 spans 15 amino acids. CDR3 DNA sequence: TGTGCCAGCAGTACCTCGCGACTAGCGCCCGGGGAGCTGTTTTTT. It translates to CASSTSRLAPGELFF.

The CDR3 DNA follows: TGTGCCAGCAGTTCCATCCTTGGGACAGGCAGCAACACCTTC. Protein sequence: CASSSILGTGSNTF. The genes are TRBV6-5 and TRBJ1-2; 8 bases match TRBD1. The trim removed 4 bases at V and 12 bases at J, leaving 13 bases unmatched. CDR3 length equals 14 residues. The germline CDR1 and CDR2 sequences are MNHEY and SVGAGI.

This clone showed up just a few times. V usage is TRBV7-9 and J usage is TRBJ2-7; 8 bases align to TRBD1. V gave up 1 base and J gave up 6 bases; unmatched junction bases: 8. The CDR3 runs to 15 residues. Looked up from germline, CDR1 is SEHNR and CDR2 is FQNEAQ (reference sequence). This CDR3 is CASSLGQGAMGEQYF. The CDR3 coding sequence is TGTGCCAGCAGCTTAGGGCAGGGGGCAATGGGCGAGCAGTACTTC.

The chain employs TRBV6-1 and TRBJ2-5; 9 nucleotides align to TRBD2. Germline assignment: CDR1 MNHNS and CDR2 SASEGT. The CDR3 sequence is 16 residues long. V lost 0 bases to trimming and J lost 5 bases; unmatched junction nucleotides: 7. The CDR3 sequence is CASSEAGRGGRETQYF. In DNA form, the CDR3 reads TGTGCCAGCAGTGAAGCCGGGCGGGGGGGCCGGGAGACCCAGTACTTC.

The chain carries TRBV6-5 and TRBJ1-1; no firm D call. CDR1 MNHEY and CDR2 SVGAGI come from the germline V gene. The CDR3 has 14 residues. The V end was cut by 8 bases, the J end by 1 base, with 14 bases between. DNA of the CDR3: TGTGCCAGCGAAGGGAGACGTGGGAACACTGAAGCTTTCTTT. This translates into CASEGRRGNTEAFF.

V and J are TRBV28 and TRBJ2-7; 13 bases map to TRBD2. Germline CDR1 MDHEN, CDR2 SYDVKM. V lost 5 bases to trimming and J lost 0 bases; unmatched junction nucleotides: 10. CDR3 length equals 18 residues. This chain's CDR3 is CASSRTSGRAARSYEQYF. CDR3 coding DNA: TGTGCCAGCAGTCGTACTAGCGGGAGGGCCGCCCGCTCCTACGAGCAGTACTTC.

The chain links TRBV19 to TRBJ1-1; D ambiguous. This CDR3 is 14 amino acids long. Deletions cut 7 bases from V and 1 base from J, with 13 bases between. The V gene's germline CDR1 is LNHDA and CDR2 SQIVND (reference sequence). The CDR3 bases are TGTGCCAGTACCACACAGTCATCGAACACTGAAGCTTTCTTT. Protein product: CASTTQSSNTEAFF. The full variable domain, rest sourced from reference TRBV19 and TRBJ1-1, is DGGITQSPKYLFRKEGQNVTLSCEQNLNHDAMYWYRQDPGQGLRLIYYSQIVNDFQKGDIAEGYSVSREKKESFPLTVTSAQKNPTAFYLCASTTQSSNTEAFFGQGTRLTVV.

The chain combines TRBV5-6 with TRBJ2-3; 7 bases line up with TRBD1. J was trimmed by 3 bases and V by 0 bases; bases with no gene match: 7. The V gene's germline CDR1 is SGHDT and CDR2 YYEEEE. The CDR3 has 16 amino acids. CDR3 DNA: TGTGCCAGCAGCTTGGCCTGGGCAGGGGGTACAGATACGCAGTATTTT. Amino acids: CASSLAWAGGTDTQYF.

The chain recombines TRBV5-1 with TRBJ2-2, with D tentatively TRBD1 (5 bases). Germline CDR1 SGHRS, CDR2 YFSETQ. The CDR3 runs to 16 residues. Between the trimmed V and J ends, which lost 0 bases and 1 base, there was a span of 10 bases. In nucleotides, the CDR3 is TGCGCCAGCAGCTTGGAGGGAAGGGGGAACACCGGGGAGCTGTTTTTT. It yields the protein CASSLEGRGNTGELFF.

In this sample, this clone turned up a few times. V gene TRBV5-5 combines with J gene TRBJ2-3, with D perhaps TRBD1 (7 bases). V was trimmed by 1 base and J by 1 base, leaving 10 bases between them. The CDR3 runs to 15 residues. Per the germline V gene, CDR1 is SGHKS and CDR2 is YYEKEE (reference sequence). The CDR3 DNA sequence: TGTGCCAGCAGCTTGCAGGGGGGAGGCACAGATACGCAGTATTTT. Translation: CASSLQGGGTDTQYF.

CDR3 nucleotide sequence: TGCGCCAGCAACCGCGGCGGGCTAGCGGGATTGGAGACCTACGAGCAGTACTTC. Translation: CASNRGGLAGLETYEQYF. V gene TRBV5-1 combines with J gene TRBJ2-7; TRBD2 agrees at 9 bases. Losses at the gene ends were 6 bases for V and 2 bases for J; bases not matched to a gene: 18. Germline CDR1 is SGHRS and CDR2 is YFSETQ. This CDR3 has 18 residues.

The chain joins TRBV18 to TRBJ2-7; 8 positions match TRBD1. The CDR3 is 15 residues long. J gave up 4 bases and V 2 bases, and 7 bases lay outside the gene matches. From germline, CDR1 is KGHSH and CDR2 LQKENI. The CDR3 spells CASSPSAGGWYEQYF. DNA of the CDR3: TGTGCCAGCTCACCATCGGCAGGGGGCTGGTACGAGCAGTACTTC.

This rearrangement joins TRBV29-1 to TRBJ1-2, with D possibly TRBD1 on 6 matching bases. CDR1 and CDR2 (germline): SQVTM, ANQGSEA. Trimming took off 4 bases at V and 3 bases at J, with 6 bases between the two ends. The CDR3 length is 11 residues. The CDR3 here is CSVGQDYGYTF. Here the CDR3 DNA reads TGCAGCGTTGGACAGGACTATGGCTACACCTTC.

V usage is TRBV6-1 and J usage is TRBJ2-5, with 7 bases lining up with TRBD1. The CDR3 loop spans 14 amino acids. Germline CDR1 and CDR2: MNHNS and SASEGT. J lost 4 bases, V lost 1 base, and 3 bases had no gene match. CDR3 coding DNA: TGTGCCAGCAGTGAAGAAGGGACAGTAGAGACCCAGTACTTC. Translated: CASSEEGTVETQYF.

J is TRBJ1-1 and V is TRBV18; 7 bases align to TRBD1. The CDR3 covers 12 residues. CDR1 and CDR2 (germline): KGHSH, LQKENI. The junction had 5 bases not matched to a gene; V was cut back by 3 bases and J by 10 bases. Here the CDR3 reads CASSPDPGGAFF. CDR3 nucleotide sequence: TGTGCCAGCTCACCGGACCCAGGGGGAGCTTTCTTT. Supplemented by reference TRBV18 and TRBJ1-1, the full variable domain reads NAGVMQNPRHLVRRRGQEARLRCSPMKGHSHVYWYRQLPEEGLKFMVYLQKENIIDESGMPKERFSAEFPKEGPSILRIQQVVRGDSAAYFCASSPDPGGAFFGQGTRLTVV.

V is TRBV28 and J is TRBJ2-3, with D possibly matching TRBD1 (6 bases). V gave up 5 bases and J gave up 9 bases, with 12 bases separating them. Germline CDR1 reads MDHEN; CDR2 reads SYDVKM. CDR3 length: 12 residues. The CDR3: CASSPPGGTQYF. CDR3 DNA sequence: TGTGCCAGCAGTCCCCCTGGGGGCACGCAGTATTTT.

In DNA, the CDR3 is TGTGCCAGCAGCGATACGGGACAGGGCTTCAACGAGCAGTACTTC. This encodes CASSDTGQGFNEQYF. The rearrangement uses TRBV13 and TRBJ2-7; 9 bases map to TRBD1. CDR3 length: 15 amino acids. CDR1 and CDR2 from the germline V gene are PRHDT and FYEKMQ (reference sequence). The V and J ends lost 5 bases and 5 bases, in that order; junction bases with no gene match: 10.

The gene calls are TRBV4-2 and TRBJ1-2, with D unclear. The CDR3 is 16 residues long. V lost 0 bases to trimming and J lost 2 bases, with 13 bases between them. CDR1 is LGHNA, CDR2 YNFKEQ, per germline. The CDR3 DNA reads as TGTGCCAGCAGCCAAGAGTCTACTAATGGAAACTATGGCTACACCTTC. Its protein product is CASSQESTNGNYGYTF.